The clone carrying this T cell receptor beta chain was found a few times. One entry per CDR3 protein results from TCRdb running MiXCR on the RT-PCR reads. The data contain almost 250,000 distinct CDR3 sequences, 10% to 15% of them singletons. These data come from a study of response to subunit inactivated influenza vaccine. Trimming removed 3 bases at V and 5 bases at J, with 14 bases between. The CDR3 is made up of 15 amino acids. The chain is built from TRBV12-3 or TRBV12-4 and TRBJ2-1; no firm D call. The sequenced sample was non-naive T cells sorted from PBMCs, obtained around 14 days before vaccination. The receptor was derived from a man between 50 and 59 years old who received an inactivated influenza vaccine. CDR3 in DNA: TGTGCCAGCAGTTTTGAAGGGATGAGAAACAATGAGCAGTTCTTC. This sequence encodes CASSFEGMRNNEQFF.